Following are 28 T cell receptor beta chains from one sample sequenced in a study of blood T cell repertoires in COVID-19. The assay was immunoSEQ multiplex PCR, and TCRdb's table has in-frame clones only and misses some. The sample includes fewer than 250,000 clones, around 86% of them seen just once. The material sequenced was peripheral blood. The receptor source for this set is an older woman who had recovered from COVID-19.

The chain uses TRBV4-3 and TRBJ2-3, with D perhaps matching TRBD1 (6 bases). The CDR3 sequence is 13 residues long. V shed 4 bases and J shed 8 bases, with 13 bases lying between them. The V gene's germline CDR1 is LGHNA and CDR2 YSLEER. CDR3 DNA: TGCGCCAGCAGCCTCGGGACATTTGGTACGCAGTATTTT. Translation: CASSLGTFGTQYF.

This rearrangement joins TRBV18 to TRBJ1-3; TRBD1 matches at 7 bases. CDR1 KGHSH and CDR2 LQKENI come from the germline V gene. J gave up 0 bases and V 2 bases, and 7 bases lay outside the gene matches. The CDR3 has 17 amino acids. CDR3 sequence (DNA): TGTGCCAGCTCACCAATCAGGGGACAGATCTCTGGAAACACCATATATTTT. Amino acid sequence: CASSPIRGQISGNTIYF.

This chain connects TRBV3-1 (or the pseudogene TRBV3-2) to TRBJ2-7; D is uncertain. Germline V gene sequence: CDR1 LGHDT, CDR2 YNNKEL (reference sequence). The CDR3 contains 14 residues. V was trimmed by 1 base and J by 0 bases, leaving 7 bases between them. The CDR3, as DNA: TGTGCCAGCAGCCAAGGAACTACCTCCTACGAGCAGTACTTC. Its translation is CASSQGTTSYEQYF.

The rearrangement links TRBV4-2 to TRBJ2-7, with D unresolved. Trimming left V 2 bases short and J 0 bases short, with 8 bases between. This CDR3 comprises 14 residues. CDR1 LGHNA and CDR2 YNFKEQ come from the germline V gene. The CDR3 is CASSQHRVSYEQYF. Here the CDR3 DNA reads TGTGCCAGCAGCCAACACCGGGTCTCCTACGAGCAGTACTTC.

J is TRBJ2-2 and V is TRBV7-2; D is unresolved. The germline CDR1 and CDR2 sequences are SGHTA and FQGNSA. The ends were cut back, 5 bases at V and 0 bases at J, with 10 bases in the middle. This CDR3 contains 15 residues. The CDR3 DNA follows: TGTGCCAGCAGCCCCCAGCGTCCGAACACCGGGGAGCTGTTTTTT. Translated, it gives CASSPQRPNTGELFF.

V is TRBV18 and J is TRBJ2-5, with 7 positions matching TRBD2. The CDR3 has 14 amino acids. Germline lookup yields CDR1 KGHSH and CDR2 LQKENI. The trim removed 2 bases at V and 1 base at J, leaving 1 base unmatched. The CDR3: CASSPGGVQETQYF. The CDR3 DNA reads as TGTGCCAGCTCACCAGGGGGGGTCCAAGAGACCCAGTACTTC.

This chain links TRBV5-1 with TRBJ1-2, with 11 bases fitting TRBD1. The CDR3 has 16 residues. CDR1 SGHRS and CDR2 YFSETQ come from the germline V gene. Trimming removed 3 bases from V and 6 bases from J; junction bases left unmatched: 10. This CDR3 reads CASSSQDRGRFDGYTF. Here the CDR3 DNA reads TGCGCCAGCAGCTCCCAGGACAGGGGGCGCTTCGATGGCTACACCTTC.

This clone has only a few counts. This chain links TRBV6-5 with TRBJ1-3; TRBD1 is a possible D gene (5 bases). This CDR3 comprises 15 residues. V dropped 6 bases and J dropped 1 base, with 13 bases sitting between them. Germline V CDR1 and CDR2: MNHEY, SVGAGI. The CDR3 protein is CASRSLGGSGNTIYF. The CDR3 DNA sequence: TGTGCCAGCAGGAGCCTCGGGGGGTCTGGAAACACCATATATTTT.

The CDR3 coding sequence is TGTGCCAGTAGTACCTCGCATTCCACAGGGGTGAAACGGAGCTATGGCTACACCTTC. This codes for CASSTSHSTGVKRSYGYTF. The chain uses TRBV19 and TRBJ1-2, with 7 nucleotides matching TRBD1. This CDR3 region has 19 residues. The germline CDR1 and CDR2 sequences are LNHDA and SQIVND (reference sequence). Losses at the gene ends were 4 bases for V and 4 bases for J; bases not matched to a gene: 21.

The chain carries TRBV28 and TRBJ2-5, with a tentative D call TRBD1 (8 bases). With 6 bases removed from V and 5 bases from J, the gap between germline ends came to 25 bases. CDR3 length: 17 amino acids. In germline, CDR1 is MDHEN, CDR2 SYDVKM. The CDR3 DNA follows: TGTGCCAGCAGGAAACAAAATTATAACAGGGGGGGGGAGACCCAGTACTTC. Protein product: CASRKQNYNRGGETQYF.

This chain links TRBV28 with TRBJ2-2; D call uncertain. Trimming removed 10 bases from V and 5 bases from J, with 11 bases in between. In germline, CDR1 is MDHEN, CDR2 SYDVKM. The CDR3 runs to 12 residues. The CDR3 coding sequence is TGTGCCACCACGGTGTGGACCGGGGAGCTGTTTTTT. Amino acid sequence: CATTVWTGELFF. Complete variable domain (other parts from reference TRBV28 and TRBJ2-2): DVKVTQSSRYLVKRTGEKVFLECVQDMDHENMFWYRQDPGLGLRLIYFSYDVKMKEKGDIPEGYSVSREKKERFSLILESASTNQTSMYLCATTVWTGELFFGEGSRLTVL.

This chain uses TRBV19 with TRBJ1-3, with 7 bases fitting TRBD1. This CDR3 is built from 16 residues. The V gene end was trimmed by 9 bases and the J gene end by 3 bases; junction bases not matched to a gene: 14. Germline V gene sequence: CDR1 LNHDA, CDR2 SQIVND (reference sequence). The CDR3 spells CASRSLEPGGGNTIYF. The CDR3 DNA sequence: TGTGCCAGCCGCTCCTTGGAGCCAGGGGGTGGAAACACCATATATTTT.

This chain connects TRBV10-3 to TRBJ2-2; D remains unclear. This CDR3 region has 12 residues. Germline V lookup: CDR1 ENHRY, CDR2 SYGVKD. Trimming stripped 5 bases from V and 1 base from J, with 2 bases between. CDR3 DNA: TGTGCCATCAGTCGGAACACCGGGGAGCTGTTTTTT. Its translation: CAISRNTGELFF.

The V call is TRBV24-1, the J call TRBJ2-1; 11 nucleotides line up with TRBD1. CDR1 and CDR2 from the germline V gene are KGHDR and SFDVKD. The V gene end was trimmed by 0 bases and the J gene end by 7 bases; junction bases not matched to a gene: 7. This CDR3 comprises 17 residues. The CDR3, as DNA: TGTGCCACCAGTGATTTGGGGGACAGGGGGGGTGTAAATGAGCAGTTCTTC. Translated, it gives CATSDLGDRGGVNEQFF.

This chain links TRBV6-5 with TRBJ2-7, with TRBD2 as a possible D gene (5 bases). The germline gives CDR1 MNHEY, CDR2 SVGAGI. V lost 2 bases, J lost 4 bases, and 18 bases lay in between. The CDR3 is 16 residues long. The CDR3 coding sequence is TGTGCCAGCAGTTACACCTTCACCTTATCGGGGTACGAGCAGTACTTC. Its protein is CASSYTFTLSGYEQYF.

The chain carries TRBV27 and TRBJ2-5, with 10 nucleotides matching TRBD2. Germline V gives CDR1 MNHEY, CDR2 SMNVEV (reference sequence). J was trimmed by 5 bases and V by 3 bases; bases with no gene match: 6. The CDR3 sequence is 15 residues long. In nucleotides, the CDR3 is TGTGCCAGCAGTTTGTGGCCTAGCGGGAGTGAGACCCAGTACTTC. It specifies CASSLWPSGSETQYF.

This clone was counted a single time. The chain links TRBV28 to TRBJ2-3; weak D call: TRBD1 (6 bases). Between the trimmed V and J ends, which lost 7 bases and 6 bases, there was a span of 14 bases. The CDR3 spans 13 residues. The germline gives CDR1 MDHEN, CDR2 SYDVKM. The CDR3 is CASTTGNWDTQYF. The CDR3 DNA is TGTGCCAGCACTACAGGGAATTGGGATACGCAGTATTTT.

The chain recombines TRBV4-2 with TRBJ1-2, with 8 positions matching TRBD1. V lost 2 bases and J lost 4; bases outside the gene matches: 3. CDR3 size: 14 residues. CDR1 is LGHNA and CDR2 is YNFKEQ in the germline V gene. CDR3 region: CASSQTGTGYGYTF. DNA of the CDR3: TGTGCCAGCAGCCAAACTGGGACAGGCTATGGCTACACCTTC.

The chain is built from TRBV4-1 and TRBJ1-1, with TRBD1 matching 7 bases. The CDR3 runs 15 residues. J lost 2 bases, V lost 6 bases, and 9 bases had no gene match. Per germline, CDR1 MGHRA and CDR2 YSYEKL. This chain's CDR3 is CASRQQGNLNTEAFF. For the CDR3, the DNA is TGCGCCAGCAGGCAACAGGGGAACCTAAACACTGAAGCTTTCTTT.

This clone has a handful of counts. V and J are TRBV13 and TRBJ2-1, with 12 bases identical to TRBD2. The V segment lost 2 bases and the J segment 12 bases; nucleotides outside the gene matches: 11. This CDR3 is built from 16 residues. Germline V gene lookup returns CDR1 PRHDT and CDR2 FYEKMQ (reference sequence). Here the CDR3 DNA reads TGTGCCAGCAGCTTACCAGTTTCTAGCGGGGGGGCCGGGCAGTTCTTC. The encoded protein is CASSLPVSSGGAGQFF.

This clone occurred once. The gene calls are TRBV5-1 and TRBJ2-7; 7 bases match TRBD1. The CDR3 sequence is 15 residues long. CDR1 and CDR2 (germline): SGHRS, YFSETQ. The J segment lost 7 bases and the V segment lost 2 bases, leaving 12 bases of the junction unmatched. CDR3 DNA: TGCGCCAGCAGCTTCACCGGGACAGCTATAGTAGAGCAGTACTTC. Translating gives CASSFTGTAIVEQYF.

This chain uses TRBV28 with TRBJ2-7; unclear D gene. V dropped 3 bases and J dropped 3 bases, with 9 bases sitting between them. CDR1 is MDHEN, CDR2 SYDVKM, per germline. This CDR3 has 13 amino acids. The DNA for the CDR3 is TGTGCCAGCAGTTTCCGCCAGAACTACGAGCAGTACTTC. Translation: CASSFRQNYEQYF.

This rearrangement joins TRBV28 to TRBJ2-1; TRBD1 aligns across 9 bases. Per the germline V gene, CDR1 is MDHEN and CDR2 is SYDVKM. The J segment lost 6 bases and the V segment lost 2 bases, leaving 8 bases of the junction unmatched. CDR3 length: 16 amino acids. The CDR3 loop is CASSLGWDRDRNEQFF. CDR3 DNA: TGTGCCAGCAGTTTAGGATGGGACAGGGACCGCAATGAGCAGTTCTTC.

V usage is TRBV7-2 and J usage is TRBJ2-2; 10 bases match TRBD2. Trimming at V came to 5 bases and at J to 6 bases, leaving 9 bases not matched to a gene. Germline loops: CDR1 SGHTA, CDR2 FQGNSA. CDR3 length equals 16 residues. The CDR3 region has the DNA TGTGCCAGCAGCCCGAGCGGGGGGGCCGATTCCGGGGAGCTGTTTTTT. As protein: CASSPSGGADSGELFF.

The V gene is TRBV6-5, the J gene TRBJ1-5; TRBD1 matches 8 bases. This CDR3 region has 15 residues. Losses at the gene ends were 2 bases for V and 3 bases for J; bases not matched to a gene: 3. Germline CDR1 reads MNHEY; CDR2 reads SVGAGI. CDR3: CASSYGTGNNQPQHF. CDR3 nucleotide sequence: TGTGCCAGCAGTTACGGGACAGGTAACAATCAGCCCCAGCATTTT.

The CDR3 is CASSLVLGGSYEQYF. The CDR3 region has the DNA TGTGCCAGCAGCTTAGTACTAGGCGGCTCCTACGAGCAGTACTTC. J is TRBJ2-7 and V is TRBV11-2, with D maybe TRBD2 (5 bases). V was cut by 1 base and J by 0 bases, with 10 bases left in between. Germline V gives CDR1 SGHAT, CDR2 FQNNGV. The CDR3 spans 15 residues. Full variable domain (rest looked up from reference TRBV11-2 and TRBJ2-7): EAGVAQSPRYKIIEKRQSVAFWCNPISGHATLYWYQQILGQGPKLLIQFQNNGVVDDSQLPKDRFSAERLKGVDSTLKIQPAKLEDSAVYLCASSLVLGGSYEQYFGPGTRLTVT.

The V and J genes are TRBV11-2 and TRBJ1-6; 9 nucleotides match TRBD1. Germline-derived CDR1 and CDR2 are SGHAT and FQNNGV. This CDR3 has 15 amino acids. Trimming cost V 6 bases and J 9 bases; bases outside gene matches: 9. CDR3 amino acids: CASSSNRGRGSPLHF. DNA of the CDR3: TGTGCCAGCAGTTCAAACAGGGGGCGAGGTTCACCCCTCCACTTT.

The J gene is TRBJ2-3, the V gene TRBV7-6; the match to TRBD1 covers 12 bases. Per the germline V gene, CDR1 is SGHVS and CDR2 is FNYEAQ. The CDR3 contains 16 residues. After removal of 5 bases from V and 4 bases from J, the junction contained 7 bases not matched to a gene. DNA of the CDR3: TGTGCCAGCAGCCCCCGGCGGGACAGGGGGCCAGATACGCAGTATTTT. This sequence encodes CASSPRRDRGPDTQYF.